A selection of T cell receptor beta chains follows, all from one sample in a study of T cell responses to AZD1222 COVID-19 vaccine. The protocol was immunoSEQ multiplex PCR, while the TCRdb copy is restricted to in-frame clones and leaves out a portion. The sample lists roughly 140,000 clones, 85% to 95% occurring once. The sample in question was peripheral blood, obtained after recovery from COVID-19. The receptor set was obtained from an adult who had recovered from COVID-19. CDR3s include the opening cysteine and the closing phenylalanine or tryptophan. The order of the fields is clone size, D gene, V gene, J gene, CDR3 DNA, CDR3 protein. D genes are given only for firm matches. Size is stated for part of the rows, as once, few or many counts, or as a class when the clone is expanded.

-,TRBD1,TRBV28,TRBJ1-2,TGTGCCAGCAACGAGGGGACAGGGAACACCTTC,CASNEGTGNTF
-,-,TRBV7-9,TRBJ1-6,TGTGCCAGCAGCTTAAAGGGGGGAAGCTCCTATAATTCACCCCTCCACTTT,CASSLKGGSSYNSPLHF
-,-,TRBV28,TRBJ2-7,TGTGCCAGCACCCTAAAGGGCCACGAGCAGTACTTC,CASTLKGHEQYF
-,-,TRBV19,TRBJ1-4,TGTGCCAGTAGTATCCCAGGAGGACCTTCCGAAAAACTGTTTTTT,CASSIPGGPSEKLFF
-,-,TRBV9,TRBJ1-3,TGTGCCAGCAGCGCCGAGGGGGAATGGGGAAACACCATATATTTT,CASSAEGEWGNTIYF
-,-,TRBV14,TRBJ1-2,TGTGCCAGCAGCCGGCCCGTTGGTAGTGGCTACACCTTC,CASSRPVGSGYTF
-,-,TRBV21-1,TRBJ1-2,TGTGCCAGCAGAAGGAAATGGACTAATCACGGCTACACCTTC,CASRRKWTNHGYTF
-,-,TRBV7-9,TRBJ2-6,TGTGCCAGCAGACAGAGGGGATCTGGGGCCAACGTCCTGACTTTC,CASRQRGSGANVLTF
-,TRBD1,TRBV5-6,TRBJ1-2,TGTGCCAGCAGCTCATACGACAGGGAGACCCATGGCTACACCTTC,CASSSYDRETHGYTF
-,TRBD2,TRBV6-2/TRBV6-3,TRBJ2-5,TGTGCCAGCAGTTACTCGGCAGGGACTAGCGGGAGTTGGGAGACCCAGTACTTC,CASSYSAGTSGSWETQYF
-,-,TRBV6-5,TRBJ1-1,TGTGCCAGCAGTCTATTATGGAGTACGAACACTGAAGCTTTCTTT,CASSLLWSTNTEAFF
once,-,TRBV29-1,TRBJ2-3,TGCAGCGTTGTACTTGCGGATGCTCCCAGATTCACAGATACGCAGTATTTT,CSVVLADAPRFTDTQYF
-,TRBD1,TRBV5-1,TRBJ1-1,TGCGCCAGCAGCTCGGGACAGGGGGGCCCCACTGAAGCTTTCTTT,CASSSGQGGPTEAFF
-,-,TRBV2,TRBJ1-2,TGTGCCAGCAGTCCTTCTACACCGAGCTATGGCTACACCTTC,CASSPSTPSYGYTF
-,-,TRBV6-5,TRBJ2-2,TGTGCCAGCAGACGGGGGGCGAGCACCGGGGAGCTGTTTTTT,CASRRGASTGELFF
once,TRBD1,TRBV7-9,TRBJ1-2,TGTGCCAGCCCAAAGGACAGGGGCCAGGAGGGCTACACCTTC,CASPKDRGQEGYTF
-,-,TRBV7-9,TRBJ2-1,TGTGCCAGCAGCCCATGGGCAGGGGGGGGCTCCTACAATGAGCAGTTCTTC,CASSPWAGGGSYNEQFF
-,-,TRBV6-4,TRBJ2-7,TGTGCCAGTCAAAACAGGTATCCGGGATCGGGCGAGCAGTACTTC,CASQNRYPGSGEQYF
-,TRBD1,TRBV30,TRBJ1-5,TGTGCCTGGAGTAGACAGGGCCAGAGCAATCAGCCCCAGCATTTT,CAWSRQGQSNQPQHF
once,-,TRBV28,TRBJ1-5,TGTGCCAGCAGTCCGACCAATCAGCCCCAGCATTTT,CASSPTNQPQHF
-,TRBD1,TRBV28,TRBJ1-6,TGTGCCAGCACCGAACCCGTGACAGGGAGGTCACCCCTCCACTTT,CASTEPVTGRSPLHF
-,TRBD1,TRBV11-2,TRBJ1-1,TGTGCCAGCAGCCCACAGACAGGGGGTAGGACTGAAGCTTTCTTT,CASSPQTGGRTEAFF
-,-,TRBV10-1,TRBJ1-1,TGCGCCAGCAGGCCACAGACAGGTATGAACACTGAAGCTTTCTTT,CASRPQTGMNTEAFF
-,TRBD2,TRBV28,TRBJ2-7,TGTGCCAGCAGTCCCCGGGGGACTATCGCCTACGAGCAGTACTTC,CASSPRGTIAYEQYF
once,-,TRBV30,TRBJ1-3,TGTGCCTGGAGGGGCTCTGGAAACACCATATATTTT,CAWRGSGNTIYF
-,TRBD1,TRBV5-1,TRBJ2-1,TGCGCCAGCAGCCCCGACAGGGGGTTCAATGAGCAGTTCTTC,CASSPDRGFNEQFF
-,-,TRBV11-3,TRBJ2-3,TGTGCCAGCAGCTCCCATGGGCGGGCAGATACGCAGTATTTT,CASSSHGRADTQYF
once,-,TRBV7-8,TRBJ2-2,TGTGCCAGCAGGGGGACGGGAAACACCGGGGAGCTGTTTTTT,CASRGTGNTGELFF
once,-,TRBV6-2/TRBV6-3,TRBJ2-1,TGTGCCAGCAGTCAAGAGGCCCCACCCTACAATGAGCAGTTCTTC,CASSQEAPPYNEQFF
-,TRBD2,TRBV5-1,TRBJ2-7,TGCGCCAGCAGCTGGACTAGCGCGTCTAACTACGAGCAGTACTTC,CASSWTSASNYEQYF
-,-,TRBV7-9,TRBJ1-1,TGTGCCAGCAGCTTTATGGGGGAGAACACTGAAGCTTTCTTT,CASSFMGENTEAFF
-,-,TRBV10-1,TRBJ2-1,TGCGCCAGCAGTGAGTCTGTAATAGGGAGCTACAATGAGCAGTTCTTC,CASSESVIGSYNEQFF
-,-,TRBV1,TRBJ2-1,TGCACCAGCAGCGGGGGCGACAATGAGCAGTTCTTC,CTSSGGDNEQFF